Below, 22 T cell receptor beta chains from the same sample are listed, as sequenced in a study of post-analysis software for immune sequencing data. Study-wide results and caveats: Relative to controls, patients had about five TRBV segments at higher frequency, with TRBV5-6, TRBV5-1 and TRBV20-1 among these.

Carried by the TCR beta cDNA libraries were unique molecular identifiers. TCRdb called the PCR reads again in MiXCR, with one record for every CDR3 protein. The top ten clones hold over 10% of a sample with 380,000 or so distinct CDR3 sequences, roughly 30% of them seen once. No antigen is known for these receptors. The sequenced sample was blood. These receptors all stem from a girl between 5 and 17 years old with multiple sclerosis.

The chain combines TRBV3-1 with TRBJ1-5; D remains ambiguous. Germline-derived CDR1 and CDR2 are LGHDT and YNNKEL (reference sequence). Trimming removed 5 bases at V and 6 bases at J, with 14 bases between. CDR3 length: 14 amino acids. CDR3 sequence: CASSEGYPGQPQHF. For the CDR3, the DNA is TGTGCCAGCAGCGAAGGGTATCCAGGTCAGCCCCAGCATTTT.

The chain has TRBV4-3 and TRBJ2-2; no firm D call. Trimming took 1 base from V and 5 from J, leaving 8 bases between them. Germline CDR1 reads LGHNA; CDR2 reads YSLEER. The CDR3 loop spans 14 amino acids. CDR3 coding DNA: TGCGCCAGCAGCCAAGGAGATTCTACCGGGGAGCTGTTTTTT. It is translated as CASSQGDSTGELFF.

Here the CDR3 DNA reads TGCAGTGCTACCCCACTAGATAGGCAAGAGACCCAGTACTTC. Protein product: CSATPLDRQETQYF. The chain links TRBV20-1 to TRBJ2-5, with D possibly matching TRBD2 (5 bases). The CDR3 totals 14 residues. V dropped 4 bases and J dropped 2 bases, with 14 bases sitting between them. Germline values: CDR1 DFQATT, CDR2 SNEGSKA (reference sequence).

This clonotype was seen a few times. The chain employs TRBV9 and TRBJ2-2; TRBD2 matches at 11 bases. J lost 6 bases, V lost 7 bases, and 11 bases had no gene match. CDR3 length: 16 amino acids. From germline, CDR1 is SGDLS and CDR2 YYNGEE. CDR3: CASAISPSGGPGELFF. Here the CDR3 DNA reads TGTGCCAGCGCTATCTCCCCTAGCGGGGGGCCCGGGGAGCTGTTTTTT. Using reference TRBV9 and TRBJ2-2 for the parts outside the CDR3, the full variable domain is DSGVTQTPKHLITATGQRVTLRCSPRSGDLSVYWYQQSLDQGLQFLIQYYNGEERAKGNILERFSAQQFPDLHSELNLSSLELGDSALYFCASAISPSGGPGELFFGEGSRLTVL.

This clonotype was detected only a few times. The rearrangement uses TRBV11-2 and TRBJ2-3, with 12 bases that match TRBD2. V was pared by 5 bases and J by 5 bases, with 5 bases of the junction left unmatched. The CDR3 has 15 amino acids. The germline gives CDR1 SGHAT, CDR2 FQNNGV. Here the CDR3 reads CASSKTSGGVDTQYF. The CDR3 bases are TGTGCCAGCAGCAAGACTAGCGGGGGTGTAGATACGCAGTATTTT.

This chain joins TRBV10-3 and TRBJ1-1, with D tentatively TRBD1 (6 bases). Germline V CDR1 and CDR2: ENHRY, SYGVKD. There are 15 residues in the CDR3. The V end lost 4 bases, the J end lost 1 base, and 13 bases lay between the germline ends. The CDR3 sequence: CAISVRGTENTEAFF. CDR3 sequence (DNA): TGTGCCATCAGTGTTAGGGGGACGGAGAACACTGAAGCTTTCTTT.

This chain uses TRBV5-1 with TRBJ2-1, with 11 bases matching TRBD2. CDR3 length: 16 residues. The germline gives CDR1 SGHRS, CDR2 YFSETQ. Trimming took 0 bases from V and 8 from J; bases not matched to a gene: 7. CDR3 residues: CASSLALAGGRDEQFF. The CDR3 nucleotides are TGCGCCAGCAGCTTGGCTCTAGCGGGGGGCCGGGATGAGCAGTTCTTC.

CDR3 sequence: CASGHRQETQYF. The CDR3 DNA is TGTGCCAGCGGCCACCGCCAAGAGACCCAGTACTTC. V gene TRBV7-8 combines with J gene TRBJ2-5; no reliable D call. Germline lookup yields CDR1 SGHVS and CDR2 FQNEAQ. V gave up 8 bases and J gave up 1 base, with 8 bases separating them. The CDR3 totals 12 residues.

This clonotype occurred a few times. V and J are TRBV4-1 and TRBJ2-3; D might be TRBD1 (6 bases). There are 16 residues in the CDR3. Trimming took 4 bases from V and 0 from J, leaving 14 bases between them. Germline assignment: CDR1 MGHRA and CDR2 YSYEKL. CDR3 DNA sequence: TGCGCCAGCAGCCTTTTAGGACAGATTAGCACAGATACGCAGTATTTT. Amino acid sequence: CASSLLGQISTDTQYF.

This clonotype has only one observation. V and J are TRBV6-2 or TRBV6-3 and TRBJ2-1; no reliable D call. The CDR3 contains 13 residues. CDR1 and CDR2 from the germline V gene are MNHEY and SVGEGT. Trimming cost V 8 bases and J 0 bases, with 8 bases left between them. CDR3 protein: CASQMSSYNEQFF. The CDR3 DNA follows: TGTGCCAGCCAGATGAGCTCCTACAATGAGCAGTTCTTC.

The V call is TRBV7-9, the J call TRBJ2-7; tentative D call: TRBD1 (5 bases). CDR1 is SEHNR and CDR2 is FQNEAQ in the germline V gene (reference sequence). Trimming left V 5 bases short and J 2 bases short, with 19 bases between. This CDR3 comprises 16 residues. The CDR3 sequence: CASSVLGAFQTYEQYF. The CDR3, as DNA: TGTGCCAGCAGCGTATTAGGGGCCTTTCAAACCTACGAGCAGTACTTC.

This clonotype was observed a handful of times. The chain employs TRBV28 and TRBJ1-2; maybe TRBD1 (6 bases). The germline gives CDR1 MDHEN, CDR2 SYDVKM. The ends were cut back, 6 bases at V and 2 bases at J, with 16 bases in the middle. The CDR3 has 15 residues. CDR3 protein: CASSRGDTLNYGYTF. CDR3 coding DNA: TGTGCCAGCAGCCGAGGGGACACTTTGAACTATGGCTACACCTTC.

The CDR3 reads CASSQTSQETQYF. The CDR3 DNA follows: TGTGCCAGCAGTCAGACTAGTCAGGAGACCCAGTACTTC. The chain combines TRBV7-9 with TRBJ2-5, with TRBD2 as a possible D gene (6 bases). The germline V and J ends were trimmed by 6 bases and 5 bases, with 13 bases remaining between them. This CDR3 comprises 13 residues. Germline V gene data show CDR1 as SEHNR and CDR2 as FQNEAQ (reference sequence).

The sample holds a few counts of this clonotype. The chain links TRBV7-3 to TRBJ2-1; 7 bases are shared with TRBD2. The CDR3 extends over 15 amino acids. Per germline, CDR1 SGHTA and CDR2 FQGTGA. Trimming cost V 5 bases and J 7 bases; bases outside gene matches: 11. The CDR3 DNA is TGTGCCAGCAGCCTTGGACTAGATGGCACAAATGAGCAGTTCTTC. It encodes CASSLGLDGTNEQFF.

The chain carries TRBV29-1 and TRBJ1-1; tentatively, D is TRBD1 (5 bases). There are 11 residues in the CDR3. Germline-derived CDR1 and CDR2 are SQVTM and ANQGSEA. V lost 7 bases to trimming and J lost 4 bases, with 10 bases between them. The CDR3, as DNA: TGCAGCGCGACAGTCTTCACTGAAGCTTTCTTT. Its protein is CSATVFTEAFF.

V is TRBV28 and J is TRBJ2-5; D is unresolved. There are 12 residues in the CDR3. The germline CDR1 and CDR2 sequences are MDHEN and SYDVKM. V was cut by 6 bases and J by 5 bases, with 10 bases left in between. The CDR3 DNA reads TGTGCCAGCAGCTACACTCCGGAGACCCAGTACTTC. This codes for CASSYTPETQYF. Drawing the rest from reference TRBV28 and TRBJ2-5, the complete variable domain is DVKVTQSSRYLVKRTGEKVFLECVQDMDHENMFWYRQDPGLGLRLIYFSYDVKMKEKGDIPEGYSVSREKKERFSLILESASTNQTSMYLCASSYTPETQYFGPGTRLLVL.

The chain couples TRBV12-3 or TRBV12-4 to TRBJ1-5, with D tentatively TRBD1 (5 bases). The V gene lost 8 bases and the J gene lost 1 base, with 12 bases spanning the gap. The CDR3 covers 14 residues. CDR3 sequence (DNA): TGTGCCAGCTCGGAATGGGGGAGCAATCAGCCCCAGCATTTT. As protein: CASSEWGSNQPQHF.

Only a few counts were recorded for this clonotype. The V and J genes are TRBV6-5 and TRBJ2-5; D possibly uses TRBD1 or TRBD2 (5 bases each). The CDR3 spans 16 residues. The germline V gene encodes CDR1 MNHEY and CDR2 SVGAGI. V lost 4 bases and J lost 0, with 15 bases in between. CDR3 region: CASSSPTEGYQETQYF. The CDR3 nucleotides read TGTGCCAGCAGTTCCCCGACAGAGGGGTACCAAGAGACCCAGTACTTC.

This clonotype appeared a few times. This rearrangement joins TRBV29-1 to TRBJ2-1; 9 bases align to TRBD2. Germline loops: CDR1 SQVTM, CDR2 ANQGSEA. This CDR3 is built from 13 residues. After removal of 4 bases from V and 10 bases from J, the junction contained 8 bases not matched to a gene. For the CDR3, the DNA is TGCAGCGTTGTACAGGGACTAGCCGGCGAGCAGTTCTTC. Translating gives CSVVQGLAGEQFF.

The genes are TRBV29-1 and TRBJ1-2, with 7 bases aligning to TRBD1. Trimming at V came to 4 bases and at J to 4 bases, leaving 6 bases not matched to a gene. CDR1 is SQVTM and CDR2 is ANQGSEA in the germline V gene. The CDR3 extends over 13 amino acids. This CDR3 is CSVAQTGTYGYTF. The CDR3 DNA follows: TGCAGCGTTGCGCAGACAGGGACCTATGGCTACACCTTC.

The chain employs TRBV18 and TRBJ2-1, with 7 bases fitting TRBD2. This CDR3 has 13 residues. V was pared by 5 bases and J by 8 bases, with 6 bases of the junction left unmatched. Germline V gene lookup returns CDR1 KGHSH and CDR2 LQKENI. The CDR3 reads CASSEGRDHEQFF. CDR3 nucleotide sequence: TGTGCCAGCTCAGAAGGGAGGGACCATGAGCAGTTCTTC.

The chain links TRBV4-1 to TRBJ1-2, with a possible D match to TRBD1 (5 bases). The length of the CDR3 is 14 residues. Germline V gene data show CDR1 as MGHRA and CDR2 as YSYEKL. V lost 4 bases and J lost 1, with 10 bases in between. In DNA form, the CDR3 reads TGCGCCAGCAGCCCTTCGCAGGGTAACTATGGCTACACCTTC. Its translation is CASSPSQGNYGYTF.